Each of the 21 T cell receptor beta chains below was sequenced from the same sample in a study of blood T cells in healthy people across ages. With a J-beta primer mix and a sample-barcoded 5' primer, a second PCR ran 7 to 11 cycles. MiXCR, applied by TCRdb to the 5' RACE reads, yields one record per CDR3 protein. The sample lists 650,000 to 800,000 distinct CDR3 sequences, more than 45% occurring once. Sequencing was carried out using blood. The receptors come from a woman aged 80 or older in good health.

This clonotype has more than one count but fewer than ten. A much bigger clone sits one base away, suggesting this may be a read error. In DNA, the CDR3 is TGTGCCAGCAGTGACCGTCGGGACAACTATGGCTACACCTTC. It yields the protein CASSDRRDNYGYTF. The genes are TRBV6-5 and TRBJ1-2, with D possibly matching TRBD1 (5 bases). CDR3 size: 14 residues. Germline CDR1 reads MNHEY; CDR2 reads SVGAGI. The V end lost 5 bases, the J end lost 2 bases, and 12 bases lay between the germline ends.

The CDR3 DNA reads as TGCAGTGCCGCCAGGGGGTCGGGGGAGCTGTTTTTT. Its translation is CSAARGSGELFF. V usage is TRBV20-1 and J usage is TRBJ2-2, with 7 nucleotides matching TRBD1. The V gene's germline CDR1 is DFQATT and CDR2 SNEGSKA (reference sequence). V trimming: 6 bases; J trimming: 8 bases; junction bases outside the gene matches: 6. CDR3 length: 12 amino acids.

This clonotype was counted a few times. The chain uses TRBV9 and TRBJ1-1, with 10 positions matching TRBD1. V lost 3 bases and J lost 5; bases outside the gene matches: 7. The CDR3 has 15 residues. The germline gives CDR1 SGDLS, CDR2 YYNGEE. CDR3 coding DNA: TGTGCCAGCAGCGCCACTGGGACAGGGGATACTGAAGCTTTCTTT. Translating gives CASSATGTGDTEAFF.

A note on this clonotype: A read error may explain this, as a much larger clone is one base away. The chain recombines TRBV3-1 with TRBJ2-1; 7 nucleotides agree with TRBD1. Per the germline V gene, CDR1 is LGHDT and CDR2 is YNNKEL (reference sequence). The CDR3 covers 12 residues. CDR3 region: CAGSQQGVGRFF. Written as DNA, the CDR3 is TGTGCCGGCAGCCAGCAGGGGGTTGGTCGGTTCTTC.

The chain employs TRBV14 and TRBJ2-3; D is ambiguous. Germline assignment: CDR1 SGHDN and CDR2 FVKESK. Trimming shortened V by 4 bases and J by 2 bases, and 13 bases separated the two germline ends. CDR3 size: 15 residues. The CDR3 DNA is TGTGCCAGCAGCCTATGGGCAAAGAACACAGATACGCAGTATTTT. Its translation is CASSLWAKNTDTQYF.

This clonotype was observed a handful of times. This chain uses TRBV7-2 with TRBJ2-5, with unresolved D. Germline V gene lookup returns CDR1 SGHTA and CDR2 FQGNSA. Trimming took 8 bases from V and 2 from J, leaving 15 bases between them. The CDR3 extends over 14 amino acids. CDR3 residues: CASLPSRSQETQYF. CDR3 sequence (DNA): TGTGCCAGCCTGCCCTCAAGGTCGCAAGAGACCCAGTACTTC. The full variable domain, rest sourced from reference TRBV7-2 and TRBJ2-5, is GAGVSQSPSNKVTEKGKDVELRCDPISGHTALYWYRQSLGQGLEFLIYFQGNSAPDKSGLPSDRFSAERTGGSVSTLTIQRTQQEDSAVYLCASLPSRSQETQYFGPGTRLLVL.

This clonotype was detected many times. For the CDR3, the DNA is TGCAGCGTTGACCACCAGGGAAGGTACACTGAAGCTTTCTTT. The encoded protein is CSVDHQGRYTEAFF. The chain links TRBV29-1 to TRBJ1-1, with a weak D call TRBD1 (5 bases). Germline loops: CDR1 SQVTM, CDR2 ANQGSEA. V lost 3 bases and J 3 bases, leaving 14 bases between the germline ends. The CDR3 length is 14 residues.

This clonotype came up many times. This chain joins TRBV18 and TRBJ2-3, with D uncertain. The V gene's germline CDR1 is KGHSH and CDR2 LQKENI. Trimming took off 7 bases at V and 1 base at J, with 9 bases between the two ends. This CDR3 region has 13 residues. CDR3 sequence reads: CASFQTGTDTQYF. The CDR3 DNA is TGTGCCAGCTTCCAAACAGGCACAGATACGCAGTATTTT.

This clonotype has only a few counts. In nucleotides, the CDR3 is TGTGCCAGCTCACCAGCAGCGGGGGGGACAGATACGCAGTATTTT. Its protein product is CASSPAAGGTDTQYF. This chain connects TRBV18 to TRBJ2-3; 10 positions agree with TRBD2. With V trimmed by 2 bases and J by 3 bases, 2 bases remained unmatched. The CDR3 is 15 amino acids. CDR1 is KGHSH and CDR2 is LQKENI in the germline V gene.

This clonotype was counted between two and nine times. The CDR3 DNA is TGTGCCAGCAGCTTAGTCCAGGGGGGCCGGAGTGAAAAACTGTTTTTT. This sequence encodes CASSLVQGGRSEKLFF. The chain links TRBV7-9 to TRBJ1-4; 7 bases fit TRBD1. This CDR3 is 16 amino acids long. The V and J ends lost 1 base and 7 bases, in that order; junction bases with no gene match: 9. Per the germline V gene, CDR1 is SEHNR and CDR2 is FQNEAQ (reference sequence).

Remarks on this clonotype: Since a much larger clone is just one base distant, this may be a read error. This chain links TRBV28 with TRBJ2-7; D is ambiguous. From germline, CDR1 is MDHEN and CDR2 SYDVKM. Trimming removed 3 bases at V and 3 bases at J, with 12 bases between. The CDR3 has 14 amino acids. In DNA, the CDR3 is TGTGCCAGCAGTTTCGGACCAGCGCTCTACGAGCAGTACTTC. Its protein product is CASSFGPALYEQYF.

In this sample, this clonotype turned up once. V gene TRBV6-5 combines with J gene TRBJ2-1; TRBD1 matches at 11 bases. V dropped 2 bases and J dropped 9; count of bases not matched to a gene: 3. The germline V gene has CDR1 MNHEY and CDR2 SVGAGI. The CDR3 consists of 14 residues. CDR3 DNA sequence: TGTGCCAGCAGTTACGGGACAGGGGGGACTGAGCAGTTCTTC. It encodes CASSYGTGGTEQFF.

The chain links TRBV10-3 to TRBJ2-3; perhaps D is TRBD1 or TRBD2 (5 bases each). Germline assignment: CDR1 ENHRY and CDR2 SYGVKD. This CDR3 contains 15 residues. Trimming left V 3 bases short and J 1 base short, with 11 bases between. The CDR3 DNA is TGTGCCATCAGTGAAGAGGGGCAAGGCACAGATACGCAGTATTTT. This codes for CAISEEGQGTDTQYF.

The V gene is TRBV20-1, the J gene TRBJ1-6; tentative D call: TRBD1 (5 bases). CDR1 DFQATT and CDR2 SNEGSKA come from the germline V gene (reference sequence). This CDR3 has 16 residues. The V end was cut by 1 base, the J end by 9 bases, with 19 bases between. Here the CDR3 reads CSARAEGRQGGSPLHF. Written as DNA, the CDR3 is TGCAGTGCTAGAGCCGAAGGGCGGCAGGGAGGTTCACCCCTCCACTTT.

In its sample, this clonotype was seen once. This may be a read error: a much more frequent sequence differs by one nucleotide. The chain recombines TRBV5-1 with TRBJ2-7, with a possible D match to TRBD1 (6 bases). Germline CDR1 and CDR2: SGHRS and YFSETQ. The CDR3 runs to 13 residues. V lost 4 bases to trimming and J lost 10 bases, with 18 bases between them. CDR3 protein: CASSTDSQEAQYF. The CDR3 region has the DNA TGCGCCAGCAGCACGGACAGCCAAGAGGCCCAGTACTTC.

Of note for this clonotype: A junction end diverges from the germline sequence, so it may reflect a read error. The chain recombines TRBV7-8 with TRBJ2-5; 10 bases map to TRBD2. The end of the DNA fits TRBJ2-7 better, so the J call may be wrong. The CDR3 is 19 amino acids. The V gene's germline CDR1 is SGHVS and CDR2 FQNEAQ. The CDR3 sequence: CACSLDFASGGSTLYEQYF. CDR3 sequence (DNA): TGTGCCTGCAGCTTAGATTTCGCTAGCGGGGGTAGTACGCTTTACGAGCAGTACTTC.

The V and J genes are TRBV12-3 or TRBV12-4 and TRBJ1-2; no firm D call. V was pared by 7 bases and J by 3 bases, with 15 bases between. There are 14 residues in the CDR3. CDR3 nucleotides: TGTGCCAGCACCGGGCAGCTCATGGACTATGGCTACACCTTC. Translating gives CASTGQLMDYGYTF.

The chain has TRBV20-1 and TRBJ2-7; tentative D call: TRBD2 (6 bases). The J call is doubtful: the DNA matches TRBJ2-4 better. The CDR3 consists of 14 residues. Looked up from germline, CDR1 is DFQATT and CDR2 is SNEGSKA (reference sequence). The CDR3 here is CSAPGWGTQNIQYF. CDR3 DNA sequence: TGCAGTGCTCCCGGGTGGGGGACTCAAAACATTCAGTACTTC.

As for this clonotype: It may be a read error: a sequence one base away is much more abundant. The V call is TRBV5-1, the J call TRBJ2-3, with no clear D. Germline V gene sequence: CDR1 SGHRS, CDR2 YFSETQ. This CDR3 comprises 14 residues. CDR3 sequence (DNA): TGCGCCAGCAGCTTGGCTGATAACACAGATGCGCAGTATTTT. It specifies CASSLADNTDAQYF.

The genes are TRBV6-6 and TRBJ2-5, with D unresolved. Trimming cost V 6 bases and J 11 bases, with 19 bases left between them. This CDR3 has 13 residues. The germline V gene has CDR1 MNHNY and CDR2 SVGAGI (reference sequence). CDR3 in DNA: TGTGCCAGCAGACCACGTACGGGTAATGAGCAGTACTTC. Protein sequence: CASRPRTGNEQYF.

J is TRBJ2-7 and V is TRBV20-1; no reliable D call. CDR3 size: 14 residues. Germline V gene sequence: CDR1 DFQATT, CDR2 SNEGSKA (reference sequence). Trimming shortened V by 0 bases and J by 7 bases, and 16 bases separated the two germline ends. The CDR3 reads CSARDSRIPNEQYF. CDR3 nucleotide sequence: TGCAGTGCTAGAGACAGCCGCATCCCCAATGAGCAGTACTTC.